The next 17 T cell receptor beta chains were all read from a single sample in a study of T cells in Graves' hyperthyroidism and ophthalmopathy. RNA transcripts yielded amplified TCR beta CDR3 regions. Primed by the HTBI set, a first-round RT-PCR was run on the TCR CDR3. TCRdb recomputed calls from the multiplex PCR reads with MiXCR, one row per CDR3 protein. The sample shows a few hundred thousand distinct CDR3 sequences, more than 45% of them seen only once. The sequencing sample was made of peripheral blood or thyroid tissue (not recorded which). Receptor source: a woman aged 18-29 years with Graves' hyperthyroidism.

In this sample, this clonotype turned up many times. This chain connects TRBV11-2 to TRBJ1-6, with TRBD1 matching 10 bases. Germline-derived CDR1 and CDR2 are SGHAT and FQNNGV. The length of the CDR3 is 15 residues. The V and J ends lost 4 bases and 10 bases, in that order; junction bases with no gene match: 7. Here the CDR3 reads CASSSVPGQGSPLHF. The CDR3 DNA follows: TGTGCCAGCAGCTCCGTCCCGGGACAGGGGTCACCCCTCCACTTT.

The chain carries TRBV11-2 and TRBJ2-5; perhaps TRBD2 as D (5 bases). The CDR3 spans 16 residues. The germline gives CDR1 SGHAT, CDR2 FQNNGV. The V end lost 3 bases, the J end lost 5 bases, and 19 bases lay between the germline ends. The CDR3 is CASSLDRGFRRETQYF. The CDR3, as DNA: TGTGCCAGCAGCTTGGACCGCGGGTTCCGGCGGGAGACCCAGTACTTC.

This clonotype showed up just once. V and J are TRBV5-6 and TRBJ2-5; 9 bases agree with TRBD1. J gave up 2 bases and V 4 bases, and 9 bases lay outside the gene matches. The CDR3 totals 16 residues. The germline CDR1 and CDR2 sequences are SGHDT and YYEEEE. This chain's CDR3 is CASSPGTGLRQETQYF. The DNA of the CDR3 is TGTGCCAGCAGCCCCGGGACAGGGCTGAGGCAAGAGACCCAGTACTTC.

This chain links TRBV2 with TRBJ2-7; TRBD1 aligns across 9 bases. J lost 3 bases, V lost 6 bases, and 6 bases had no gene match. Germline V gives CDR1 SNHLY, CDR2 FYNNEI. The CDR3 is 14 amino acids. DNA of the CDR3: TGTGCCAGCAGGGACAGGGGAACGGTCTACGAGCAGTACTTC. Amino acid sequence: CASRDRGTVYEQYF.

This clonotype was counted ten times or more. The chain links TRBV29-1 to TRBJ2-7, with 8 bases identical to TRBD2. Germline V gene data show CDR1 as SQVTM and CDR2 as ANQGSEA. Losses at the gene ends were 2 bases for V and 1 base for J; bases not matched to a gene: 4. The CDR3 length is 14 residues. The CDR3 DNA follows: TGCAGCGTTGAAACAACTAGCGGTTCCTACGAGCAGTACTTC. Translating gives CSVETTSGSYEQYF.

About this clonotype: A clone one base away is much larger, so this may be a read error. The chain combines TRBV20-1 with TRBJ2-7, with D possibly matching TRBD2 (6 bases). From germline, CDR1 is DFQATT and CDR2 SNEGSKA (reference sequence). The CDR3 totals 11 residues. This chain's CDR3 is CSVAEDYEQCF. CDR3 coding DNA: TGCAGTGTAGCGGAAGACTACGAGCAGTGCTTC.

Comments on this clonotype: A much bigger clone sits one base away, suggesting this may be a read error. The chain recombines TRBV7-2 with TRBJ2-5, with TRBD2 as a possible D gene (5 bases). This CDR3 has 15 amino acids. Germline loops: CDR1 SGHTA, CDR2 FQGNSA. CDR3 bases: TGCGCCAGCAGCCAAGATTGGGAGCTCCAAGAGGCCCAGTACTTC. It translates to CASSQDWELQEAQYF.

The table lists this clonotype with many counts. The chain joins TRBV20-1 to TRBJ1-5; 7 bases match TRBD1. Per the germline V gene, CDR1 is DFQATT and CDR2 is SNEGSKA (reference sequence). The CDR3 covers 16 residues. V dropped 6 bases and J dropped 1; count of bases not matched to a gene: 12. CDR3 DNA: TGCAGTGCCACCCTTGACAGGGCTGGGAGCAATCAGCCCCAGCATTTT. Translated, it gives CSATLDRAGSNQPQHF.

This clonotype has a count of ten or more. CDR3 DNA sequence: TGTGCCAGCAGCTTACAGGGGAACGCTCAGCCCCAGCATTTT. This encodes CASSLQGNAQPQHF. The chain employs TRBV7-9 and TRBJ1-5, with D possibly TRBD1 on 6 matching bases. The CDR3 contains 14 residues. V was cut by 2 bases and J by 6 bases, with 11 bases left in between. CDR1 and CDR2 from the germline V gene are SEHNR and FQNEAQ (reference sequence).

This clonotype showed up many times. The rearrangement links TRBV15 to TRBJ1-5; D remains unclear. The CDR3 is 15 residues long. V shed 1 base and J shed 0 bases, with 7 bases lying between them. Germline loops: CDR1 LNHNV, CDR2 YYDKDF (reference sequence). CDR3 region: CATSRGGISNQPQHF. The DNA of the CDR3 is TGTGCCACCAGCAGAGGGGGTATTAGCAATCAGCCCCAGCATTTT.

This clonotype was detected many times. The chain joins TRBV20-1 to TRBJ1-4, with a weak D call TRBD1 (5 bases). This CDR3 has 15 amino acids. CDR1 DFQATT and CDR2 SNEGSKA come from the germline V gene (reference sequence). CDR3 bases: TGCAGATTATTAGCGCGACAGCTGTGTGGCGAAAAACTGTTTTTT. This translates into CRLLARQLCGEKLFF.

The rearrangement links TRBV29-1 to TRBJ1-1; tentative D call: TRBD1 (5 bases). Per the germline V gene, CDR1 is SQVTM and CDR2 is ANQGSEA. Trimming removed 3 bases at V and 0 bases at J, with 11 bases between. This CDR3 has 14 residues. The CDR3 reads CSVDDRFMNTEAFF. CDR3 sequence (DNA): TGCAGCGTTGACGACAGATTCATGAACACTGAAGCTTTCTTT.

CDR3 protein: CAISGPSDEKLFF. The DNA for the CDR3 is TGTGCCATCAGTGGACCTTCCGATGAAAAACTGTTTTTT. The chain carries TRBV10-3 and TRBJ1-4; D uncertain. The V gene lost 4 bases and the J gene lost 6 bases, with 9 bases spanning the gap. From germline, CDR1 is ENHRY and CDR2 SYGVKD. The CDR3 runs 13 residues.

The chain couples TRBV20-1 to TRBJ2-5; weak D call: TRBD1 (5 bases). The germline V and J ends were trimmed by 5 bases and 0 bases, with 13 bases remaining between them. Germline V gene data show CDR1 as DFQATT and CDR2 as SNEGSKA (reference sequence). The CDR3 is 14 amino acids. The CDR3 coding sequence is TGCAGTGCTGATAGAAGACAGTACCAAGAGACCCAGTACTTC. Encoded protein: CSADRRQYQETQYF.

This sequence joins TRBV30 and TRBJ1-4; D is uncertain. This CDR3 is 11 amino acids long. From germline, CDR1 is GTSNPN and CDR2 SVGIG (reference sequence). V lost 5 bases to trimming and J lost 5 bases, with 6 bases between them. This CDR3 reads CAWGENEKLFF. The CDR3 DNA reads as TGTGCCTGGGGAGAAAATGAAAAACTGTTTTTT.

The chain joins TRBV7-1 to TRBJ1-2; no reliable D call. TRBV7-1 is identified as an open reading frame with a role that is uncertain. The CDR3 covers 14 residues. Trimming left V 0 bases short and J 2 bases short, with 7 bases between. This CDR3 reads CASSSAGENYGYTF. CDR3 in DNA: TGTGCCAGCAGCTCAGCCGGGGAGAACTATGGCTACACCTTC.

This chain uses TRBV24-1 with TRBJ2-3; TRBD2 agrees at 8 bases. The CDR3 has 14 residues. V shed 5 bases, J shed 4 bases, and the junction held 4 bases outside the gene matches. Looked up from germline, CDR1 is KGHDR and CDR2 is SFDVKD. Here the CDR3 DNA reads TGTGCCACCAGTGGGCTAGCGGGCCCAGATACGCAGTATTTT. This sequence encodes CATSGLAGPDTQYF.